This T cell receptor beta chain was recorded in a study of a mutant IDH1 vaccine in newly diagnosed glioma. Here immunoSEQ multiplex PCR was the method, and the copy in TCRdb shows in-frame clones only, minus some. The profile shows roughly 30,000 clones, around 84% of them singletons. Details on this clone: The antigen is undetermined.

Germline assignment: CDR1 SNHLY and CDR2 FYNNEI. The CDR3 has 15 amino acids. Trimming stripped 4 bases from V and 0 bases from J, with 10 bases between. Time point in this sample: week 35, safety follow-up. Every vaccination contained 300 ug of the mutant IDH1 20-mer peptide and was paired with topical imiquimod. J is TRBJ1-3 and V is TRBV2; D ambiguous. Sample: PBMCs, taken from a glioma patient whose treatment included an IDH1 peptide vaccine. The clonotype originates from a man aged 25-40 years with glioma. CDR3: CASSGVGNSGNTIYF. CDR3 in DNA: TGTGCCAGCAGTGGGGTCGGGAACTCTGGAAACACCATATATTTT.